This record covers a single T cell receptor (beta chain). This sample stems from a study of blood T cell repertoires in COVID-19. Study-level information: T cells, B-cell-depleted T cells, or PBMCs supplied cDNA or gDNA.

CDR1 and CDR2 (germline): LNHNV, YYDKDF (reference sequence). This CDR3 is 17 amino acids long. Trimming took off 0 bases at V and 12 bases at J, with 24 bases between the two ends. Measured with immunoSEQ multiplex PCR; TCRdb has only the in-frame clones, and not every one. The profile shows 150,000 to 180,000 clones, approximately 79% of them singletons. Participants had their cohort set by participant-reported clinical history. Material: PBMCs or T cells enriched from blood (not recorded which). The chain joins TRBV15 to TRBJ2-1; no definite D call. The receptor was derived from a man aged 50 to 59 who had recovered from COVID-19. Here the CDR3 reads CATSRDSNGGGLRRQFF. CDR3 sequence (DNA): TGTGCCACCAGCAGAGATAGTAACGGTGGCGGTCTACGGCGGCAGTTCTTC. Filled out from reference TRBV15 and TRBJ2-1, the complete variable domain reads DAMVIQNPRYQVTQFGKPVTLSCSQTLNHNVMYWYQQKSSQAPKLLFHYYDKDFNNEADTPDNFQSRRPNTSFCFLDIRSPGLGDTAMYLCATSRDSNGGGLRRQFFGPGTRLTVL.